The 18 T cell receptor beta chains presented below share a single source sample, sequenced in a study of blood T cell repertoires in COVID-19. Libraries were prepared by immunoSEQ multiplex PCR; TCRdb keeps only in-frame clonotypes and omits some of them. The table includes 310,000 or so clones, approximately 90% detected once. Material for sequencing was PBMCs or T cells enriched from blood (not recorded which). The receptors shown here come from a woman aged 25 to 39 who had recovered from COVID-19.

The chain combines TRBV5-8 with TRBJ2-3; 9 positions match TRBD1. The junction had 6 bases not matched to a gene; V was cut back by 4 bases and J by 0 bases. The CDR3 consists of 16 residues. The germline V gene has CDR1 SGHTS and CDR2 YDEGEE. CDR3 sequence reads: CASSAGQGPSTDTQYF. The CDR3 DNA sequence: TGTGCCAGCAGCGCCGGACAGGGGCCGAGCACAGATACGCAGTATTTT.

The chain carries TRBV5-1 and TRBJ2-1; 11 nucleotides line up with TRBD2. The CDR3 loop spans 15 amino acids. V lost 1 base and J lost 7; bases outside the gene matches: 4. From germline, CDR1 is SGHRS and CDR2 YFSETQ. In DNA, the CDR3 is TGCGCCAGCAGCTTGATGACTAGCGGGGTGAATGAGCAGTTCTTC. This sequence encodes CASSLMTSGVNEQFF.

This chain connects TRBV2 to TRBJ2-3; D remains unclear. Germline CDR1 reads SNHLY; CDR2 reads FYNNEI. V was clipped by 11 bases and J by 5 bases, with 17 bases between them. The CDR3 length is 13 residues. CDR3 sequence reads: CAGRGADGDTQYF. For the CDR3, the DNA is TGTGCCGGCCGAGGAGCCGACGGAGATACGCAGTATTTT.

The chain carries TRBV15 and TRBJ1-1; perhaps TRBD1 as D (6 bases). Germline CDR1 is LNHNV and CDR2 is YYDKDF (reference sequence). CDR3 size: 15 residues. With 2 bases removed from V and 2 bases from J, the gap between germline ends came to 12 bases. CDR3 protein: CATSRSQGYNTEAFF. The CDR3 DNA is TGTGCCACCAGCAGATCCCAGGGGTATAACACTGAAGCTTTCTTT.

The chain links TRBV18 to TRBJ1-1, with D possibly TRBD1 on 5 matching bases. CDR3 size: 14 residues. Germline CDR1 and CDR2: KGHSH and LQKENI. Trimming removed 4 bases at V and 10 bases at J, with 19 bases between. CDR3 bases: TGTGCCAGCTCACTGGGGCGGGACCCAGGCGTAGCTTTCTTT. This sequence encodes CASSLGRDPGVAFF.

The chain has TRBV7-9 and TRBJ1-2; D gene uncertain. V was pared by 3 bases and J by 2 bases, with 7 bases between. The V gene's germline CDR1 is SEHNR and CDR2 FQNEAQ (reference sequence). This CDR3 is 13 amino acids long. The CDR3: CASSLRENYGYTF. The CDR3 DNA sequence: TGTGCCAGCAGCTTGAGGGAAAACTATGGCTACACCTTC.

V usage is TRBV19 and J usage is TRBJ2-4, with a possible D match to TRBD2 (5 bases). V was pared by 3 bases and J by 3 bases, with 9 bases between. Germline lookup yields CDR1 LNHDA and CDR2 SQIVND (reference sequence). The CDR3 is 14 residues long. The DNA for the CDR3 is TGTGCCAGTAGTATTGGTGGAGGCAAAAACATTCAGTACTTC. Amino acids: CASSIGGGKNIQYF.

The CDR3 loop is CASSFPGLAGPTDTQYF. The CDR3 nucleotides are TGTGCCAGCAGCTTTCCGGGACTAGCGGGGCCCACAGATACGCAGTATTTT. The chain combines TRBV7-2 with TRBJ2-3; 13 positions agree with TRBD2. Germline V gene data show CDR1 as SGHTA and CDR2 as FQGNSA. The CDR3 covers 17 residues. The J segment lost 2 bases and the V segment lost 3 bases, leaving 5 bases of the junction unmatched.

This clone was found a few times. J is TRBJ1-2 and V is TRBV5-6; D uncertain. Germline V CDR1 and CDR2: SGHDT, YYEEEE. The CDR3 runs 14 residues. Trimming cost V 5 bases and J 4 bases, with 15 bases left between them. CDR3 loop: CASSTRHGGYGYTF. The DNA for the CDR3 is TGTGCCAGCAGTACCCGACACGGAGGCTATGGCTACACCTTC.

The chain links TRBV18 to TRBJ2-1, with D unclear. CDR3 length: 12 amino acids. The V and J ends lost 5 bases and 9 bases respectively, with 11 bases between them. Germline V gene data show CDR1 as KGHSH and CDR2 as LQKENI. In DNA, the CDR3 is TGTGCCAGCTCAGTCTCTGGGCTTGAGCAGTTCTTC. This codes for CASSVSGLEQFF.

V usage is TRBV9 and J usage is TRBJ1-1; 7 positions match TRBD1. The CDR3 covers 14 residues. Germline V gives CDR1 SGDLS, CDR2 YYNGEE. The V and J ends lost 5 bases and 4 bases, in that order; junction bases with no gene match: 8. The CDR3 bases are TGTGCCAGCAGTGACAGGGCGGAAGGCACTGAAGCTTTCTTT. This encodes CASSDRAEGTEAFF.

This sequence joins TRBV3-1 (or the pseudogene TRBV3-2) and TRBJ1-2; 9 nucleotides agree with TRBD1. The CDR3 has 16 residues. With 1 base clipped from V and 9 bases from J, the junction kept 12 bases outside the gene matches. The germline gives CDR1 LGHDT, CDR2 YNNKEL (reference sequence). As DNA, the CDR3 is TGTGCCAGCAGCCAAGTCGTGTACAGGGGGCTAGTCAGCTACACCTTC. Its translation: CASSQVVYRGLVSYTF.

The chain combines TRBV5-6 with TRBJ1-2, with D possibly matching TRBD1 (6 bases). The V gene's germline CDR1 is SGHDT and CDR2 YYEEEE. The CDR3 is 14 residues long. The ends were cut back, 4 bases at V and 3 bases at J, with 13 bases in the middle. The DNA for the CDR3 is TGTGCCAGCAGCACAGACAGGAGACACTATGGCTACACCTTC. This sequence encodes CASSTDRRHYGYTF.

This clone has a handful of counts. The chain employs TRBV27 and TRBJ1-5; no reliable D call. CDR1 is MNHEY, CDR2 SMNVEV, per germline (reference sequence). This CDR3 comprises 15 residues. Deletions cut 8 bases from V and 2 bases from J, with 16 bases between. The CDR3 region has the DNA TGTGCCAGCCGAGGAGGAGGGATCGGCAATCAGCCCCAGCATTTT. Its protein product is CASRGGGIGNQPQHF.

V gene TRBV4-2 combines with J gene TRBJ2-7, with 12 bases aligning to TRBD2. This CDR3 is 19 amino acids long. Germline-derived CDR1 and CDR2 are LGHNA and YNFKEQ. V shed 0 bases, J shed 2 bases, and the junction held 11 bases outside the gene matches. In DNA form, the CDR3 reads TGTGCCAGCAGCCAAGAACCCTCCTCTAGCGGGGGGGCCACCTACGAGCAGTACTTC. This translates into CASSQEPSSSGGATYEQYF.

The V gene is TRBV12-3 or TRBV12-4, the J gene TRBJ2-4; weak D call: TRBD2 (7 bases). V was cut by 6 bases and J by 8 bases, with 11 bases left in between. The CDR3 extends over 12 amino acids. The CDR3 loop is CASSREGDIQYF. The CDR3 nucleotides read TGTGCCAGCAGCAGGGAGGGGGACATTCAGTACTTC.

V is TRBV4-2 and J is TRBJ1-4; possible D gene TRBD1, 6 bases. V was clipped by 3 bases and J by 5 bases, with 13 bases between them. This CDR3 contains 15 residues. Germline V gene sequence: CDR1 LGHNA, CDR2 YNFKEQ. The CDR3 is CASSHPDRRNEKLFF. In DNA form, the CDR3 reads TGTGCCAGCAGCCACCCGGACAGACGAAATGAAAAACTGTTTTTT.

The rearrangement joins TRBV4-1 to TRBJ2-7, with TRBD2 as a possible D gene (5 bases). Trimming stripped 4 bases from V and 2 bases from J, with 9 bases between. Looked up from germline, CDR1 is MGHRA and CDR2 is YSYEKL. The CDR3 totals 13 residues. CDR3 amino acids: CASSPGRAYEQYF. CDR3 sequence (DNA): TGCGCCAGCAGCCCGGGAAGGGCCTACGAGCAGTACTTC.